Given below is one T cell receptor beta chain in context. The antigen remains undetermined. The data derive from a study of CD8 T cells in Susac syndrome. Study-wide points: The study conceded that relatively few individuals underwent its TCR sequencing and HLA analysis.

The CDR3 consists of 13 residues. V was cut by 7 bases and J by 2 bases, with 12 bases left in between. Per the germline V gene, CDR1 is SGHTA and CDR2 is FQGNSA. The RNA input was about 0.45 to 1 ug, and it was reverse transcribed with random hexamers. By means of immunoSEQ multiplex PCR, TCR beta CDR3 spanning 54 Vbeta and 13 Jbeta underwent amplification. MiXCR was run by TCRdb on the immunoSEQ multiplex PCR reads, yielding one entry per CDR3 protein. This table holds around 280,000 distinct CDR3 sequences, roughly nine tenths found once. Material for sequencing was CD4+ T cells from PBMCs. J is TRBJ2-7 and V is TRBV7-2; D is possibly TRBD1 (6 bases). The sequence came from a human donor with multiple sclerosis. Here the CDR3 DNA reads TGTGCCAGCAATATACAGGGAACCTACGAGCAGTACTTC. This encodes CASNIQGTYEQYF.